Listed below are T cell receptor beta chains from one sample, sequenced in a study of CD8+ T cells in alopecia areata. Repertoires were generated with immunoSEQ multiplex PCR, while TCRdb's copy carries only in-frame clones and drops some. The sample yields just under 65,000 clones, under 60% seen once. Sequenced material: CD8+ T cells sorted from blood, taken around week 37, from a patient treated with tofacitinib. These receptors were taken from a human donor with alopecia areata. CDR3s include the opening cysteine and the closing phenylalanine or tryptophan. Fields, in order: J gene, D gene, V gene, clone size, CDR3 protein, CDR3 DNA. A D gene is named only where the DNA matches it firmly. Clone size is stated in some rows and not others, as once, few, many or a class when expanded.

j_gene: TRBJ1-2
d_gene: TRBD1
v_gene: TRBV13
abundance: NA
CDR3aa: CASSLGRTGYGYTF
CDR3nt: TGTGCCAGCAGCTTAGGCCGGACAGGCTATGGCTACACCTTC

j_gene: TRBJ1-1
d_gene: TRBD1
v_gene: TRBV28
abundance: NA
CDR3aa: CASSSTGAPSVTEAFF
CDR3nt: TGTGCCAGCAGTTCAACAGGGGCCCCTTCTGTGACTGAAGCTTTCTTT

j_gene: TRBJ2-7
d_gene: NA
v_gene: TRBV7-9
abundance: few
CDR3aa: CASSPSGATYEQYF
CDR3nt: TGTGCCAGCAGCCCATCAGGGGCCACCTACGAGCAGTACTTC

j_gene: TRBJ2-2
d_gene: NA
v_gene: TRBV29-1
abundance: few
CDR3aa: CSVAPRVGELFF
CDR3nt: TGCAGCGTTGCCCCGAGGGTCGGGGAGCTGTTTTTT

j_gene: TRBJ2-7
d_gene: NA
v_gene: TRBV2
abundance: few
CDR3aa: CASIREYEQYF
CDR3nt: TGTGCCAGCATAAGGGAGTACGAGCAGTACTTC

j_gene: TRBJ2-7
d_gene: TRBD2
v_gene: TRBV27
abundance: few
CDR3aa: CASSPGLAGAYEQYF
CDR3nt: TGTGCCAGCAGCCCGGGACTAGCGGGGGCCTACGAGCAGTACTTC

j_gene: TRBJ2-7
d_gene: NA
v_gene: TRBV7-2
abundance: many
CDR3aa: CASDGPPTYEQYF
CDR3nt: TGTGCCAGCGACGGCCCCCCTACCTACGAGCAGTACTTC

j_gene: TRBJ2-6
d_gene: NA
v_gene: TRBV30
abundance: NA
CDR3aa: CAWSLSTFSGANVLTF
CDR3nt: TGTGCCTGGAGTCTTTCCACCTTCTCTGGGGCCAACGTCCTGACTTTC

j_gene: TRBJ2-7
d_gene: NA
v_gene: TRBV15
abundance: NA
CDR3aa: CATSRGPPGADYEQYF
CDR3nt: TGTGCCACCAGCAGAGGCCCCCCGGGGGCGGATTACGAGCAGTACTTC

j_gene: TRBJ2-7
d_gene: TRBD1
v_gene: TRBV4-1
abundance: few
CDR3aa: CASSVRDRGYEQYF
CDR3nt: TGCGCCAGCAGCGTTCGGGACAGGGGCTACGAGCAGTACTTC

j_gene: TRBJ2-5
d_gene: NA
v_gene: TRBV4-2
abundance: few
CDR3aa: CASSQESQQETQYF
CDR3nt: TGTGCCAGCAGCCAAGAGTCCCAACAAGAGACCCAGTACTTC

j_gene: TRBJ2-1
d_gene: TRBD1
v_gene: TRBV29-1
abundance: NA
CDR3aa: CSVPTGVEQFF
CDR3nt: TGCAGCGTCCCGACAGGGGTTGAGCAGTTCTTC

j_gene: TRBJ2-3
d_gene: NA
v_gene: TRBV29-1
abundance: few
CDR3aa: CSVVGRADTQYF
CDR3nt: TGCAGCGTTGTAGGGAGAGCAGATACGCAGTATTTT

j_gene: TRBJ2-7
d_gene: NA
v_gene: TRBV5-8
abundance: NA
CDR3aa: CASSLGPGRSYEQYF
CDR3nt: TGTGCCAGCAGCTTGGGGCCAGGTCGATCCTACGAGCAGTACTTC

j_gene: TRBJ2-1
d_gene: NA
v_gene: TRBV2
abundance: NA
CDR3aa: CATSERPENEQFF
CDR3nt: TGTGCCACCAGTGAGAGACCCGAGAATGAGCAGTTCTTC

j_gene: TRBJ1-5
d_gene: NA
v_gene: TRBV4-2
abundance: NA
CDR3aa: CASSQWGGQPQHF
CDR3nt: TGTGCCAGCAGCCAATGGGGGGGTCAGCCCCAGCATTTT

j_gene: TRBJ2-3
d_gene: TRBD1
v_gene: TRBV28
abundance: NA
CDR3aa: CASSMTGGTDTQYF
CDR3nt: TGTGCCAGCAGTATGACAGGGGGCACAGATACGCAGTATTTT

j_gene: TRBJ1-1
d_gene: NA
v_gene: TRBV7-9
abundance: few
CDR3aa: CASSPGTEAFF
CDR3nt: TGTGCCAGCAGCCCCGGGACAGAAGCTTTCTTT

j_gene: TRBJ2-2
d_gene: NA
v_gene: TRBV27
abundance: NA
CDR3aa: CASSRPTGELFF
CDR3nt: TGTGCCAGCAGTCGACCCACCGGGGAGCTGTTTTTT

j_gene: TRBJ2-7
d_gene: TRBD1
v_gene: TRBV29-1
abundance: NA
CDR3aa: CSVFGQGVYEQYF
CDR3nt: TGCAGCGTTTTCGGACAGGGCGTTTACGAGCAGTACTTC

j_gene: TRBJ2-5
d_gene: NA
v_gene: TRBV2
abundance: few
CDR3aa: CASSEGRGGETQYF
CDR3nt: TGTGCCAGCAGTGAAGGCAGGGGAGGCGAGACCCAGTACTTC

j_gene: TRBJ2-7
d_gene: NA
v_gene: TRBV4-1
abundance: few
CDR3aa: CASSQAAGSPTYEQYF
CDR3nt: TGCGCCAGCAGCCAAGCAGCCGGGAGTCCTACCTACGAGCAGTACTTC

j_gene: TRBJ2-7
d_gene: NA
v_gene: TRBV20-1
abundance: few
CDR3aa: CSATTAYEQYF
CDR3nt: TGCAGTGCCACGACAGCCTACGAGCAGTACTTC

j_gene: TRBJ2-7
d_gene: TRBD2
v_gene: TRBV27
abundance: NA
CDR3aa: CASSSRGTSAPYEQYF
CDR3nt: TGTGCCAGCAGTTCCCGAGGGACTAGCGCACCCTACGAGCAGTACTTC

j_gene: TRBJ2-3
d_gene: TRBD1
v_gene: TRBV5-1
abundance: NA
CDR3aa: CASSGGQGSTDTQYF
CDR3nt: TGCGCCAGCAGCGGGGGACAGGGGTCCACAGATACGCAGTATTTT

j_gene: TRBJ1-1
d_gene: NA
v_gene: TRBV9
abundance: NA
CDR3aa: CASSPGTPDQAFF
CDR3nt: TGTGCCAGCAGCCCCGGGACCCCCGACCAAGCTTTCTTT

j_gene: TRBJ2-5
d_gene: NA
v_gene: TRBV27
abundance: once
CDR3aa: CASSSRGDQETQYF
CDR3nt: TGTGCCAGCAGTTCTCGGGGAGATCAAGAGACCCAGTACTTC

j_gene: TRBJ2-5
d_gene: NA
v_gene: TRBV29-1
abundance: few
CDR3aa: CSAPGDTETQYF
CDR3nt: TGCAGCGCCCCCGGTGATACGGAGACCCAGTACTTC

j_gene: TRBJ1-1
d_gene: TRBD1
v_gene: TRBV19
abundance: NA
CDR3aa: CASLQGATEAFF
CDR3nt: TGTGCCAGCCTACAGGGGGCTACTGAAGCTTTCTTT

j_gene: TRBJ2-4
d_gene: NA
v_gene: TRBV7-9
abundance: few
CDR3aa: CASSPRQEGNIQYF
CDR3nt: TGTGCCAGCAGCCCCCGGCAAGAGGGAAACATTCAGTACTTC

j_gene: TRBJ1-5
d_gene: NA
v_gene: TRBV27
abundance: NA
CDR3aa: CASSWSSGVQPQHF
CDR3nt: TGTGCCAGCAGTTGGAGCTCAGGGGTTCAGCCCCAGCATTTT

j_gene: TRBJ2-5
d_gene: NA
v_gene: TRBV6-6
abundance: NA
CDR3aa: CASSYARVETQYF
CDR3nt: TGTGCCAGCAGTTACGCGCGGGTAGAGACCCAGTACTTC

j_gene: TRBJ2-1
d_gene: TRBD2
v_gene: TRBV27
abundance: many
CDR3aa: CASSFSGTSYNEQFF
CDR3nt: TGTGCCAGCAGTTTTAGCGGGACCTCCTACAATGAGCAGTTCTTC

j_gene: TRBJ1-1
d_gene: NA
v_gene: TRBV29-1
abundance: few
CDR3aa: CSVDDPDRGTEAFF
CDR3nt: TGCAGCGTTGACGACCCTGACCGGGGCACTGAAGCTTTCTTT

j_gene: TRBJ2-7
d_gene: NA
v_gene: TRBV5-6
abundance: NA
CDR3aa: CASSLARDYEQYF
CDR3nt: TGTGCCAGCAGCTTGGCCAGAGACTACGAGCAGTACTTC

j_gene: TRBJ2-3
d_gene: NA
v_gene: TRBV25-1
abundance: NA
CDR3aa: CASRAWPDTQYF
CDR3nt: TGTGCCAGCAGGGCCTGGCCAGATACGCAGTATTTT

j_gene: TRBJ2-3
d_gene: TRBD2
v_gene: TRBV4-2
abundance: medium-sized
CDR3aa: CASSQEVAGYTDTQYF
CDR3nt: TGTGCCAGCAGCCAAGAAGTAGCGGGGTACACAGATACGCAGTATTTT

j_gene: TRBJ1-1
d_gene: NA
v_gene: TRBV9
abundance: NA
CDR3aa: CASSVGDTNTEAFF
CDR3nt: TGTGCCAGCAGCGTAGGGGACACGAACACTGAAGCTTTCTTT

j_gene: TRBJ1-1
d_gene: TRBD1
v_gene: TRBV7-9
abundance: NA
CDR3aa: CASSLLTGMNTEAFF
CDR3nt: TGTGCCAGCAGCTTGTTGACAGGGATGAACACTGAAGCTTTCTTT

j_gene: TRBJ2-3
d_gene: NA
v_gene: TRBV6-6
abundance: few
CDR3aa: CANSQGVTDTQYF
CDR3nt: TGTGCCAACTCACAGGGAGTCACAGATACGCAGTATTTT

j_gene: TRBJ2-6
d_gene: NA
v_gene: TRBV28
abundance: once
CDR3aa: CASSLLSSGANVLTF
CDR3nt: TGTGCCAGCAGTTTACTCAGCTCTGGGGCCAACGTCCTGACTTTC

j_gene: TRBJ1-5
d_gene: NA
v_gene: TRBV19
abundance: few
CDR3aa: CASRPGTYHQPQHF
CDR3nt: TGTGCCAGTAGACCGGGGACATACCACCAGCCCCAGCATTTT

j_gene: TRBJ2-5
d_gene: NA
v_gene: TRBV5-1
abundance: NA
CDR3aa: CASSFDYGIQETQYF
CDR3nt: TGCGCCAGCAGCTTCGACTACGGGATCCAAGAGACCCAGTACTTC

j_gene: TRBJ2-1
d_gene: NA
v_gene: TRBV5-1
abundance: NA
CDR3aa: CASSLASSLNEQFF
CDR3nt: TGCGCCAGCAGCTTGGCATCCTCCCTAAATGAGCAGTTCTTC